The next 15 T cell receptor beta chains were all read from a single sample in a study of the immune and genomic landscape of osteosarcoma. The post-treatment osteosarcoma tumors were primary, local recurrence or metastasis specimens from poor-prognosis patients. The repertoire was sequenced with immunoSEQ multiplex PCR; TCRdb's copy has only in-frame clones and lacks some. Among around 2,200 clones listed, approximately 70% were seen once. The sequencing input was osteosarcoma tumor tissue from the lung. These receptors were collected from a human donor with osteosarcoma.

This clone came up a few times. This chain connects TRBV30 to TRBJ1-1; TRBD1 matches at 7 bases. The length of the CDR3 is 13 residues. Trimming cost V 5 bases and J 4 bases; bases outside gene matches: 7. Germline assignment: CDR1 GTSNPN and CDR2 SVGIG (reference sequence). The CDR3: CAWATGAATEAFF. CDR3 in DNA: TGTGCCTGGGCCACAGGGGCGGCCACTGAAGCTTTCTTT. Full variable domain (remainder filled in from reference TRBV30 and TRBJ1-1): SQTIHQWPATLVQPVGSPLSLECTVEGTSNPNLYWYRQAAGRGLQLLFYSVGIGQISSEVPQNLSASRPQDRQFILSSKKLLLSDSGFYLCAWATGAATEAFFGQGTRLTVV.

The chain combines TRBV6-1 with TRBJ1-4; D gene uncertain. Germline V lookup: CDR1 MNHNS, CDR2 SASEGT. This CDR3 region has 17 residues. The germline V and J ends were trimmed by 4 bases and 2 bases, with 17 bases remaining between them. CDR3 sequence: CASSVAVGGVTNEKLFF. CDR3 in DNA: TGTGCCAGCAGTGTAGCAGTTGGCGGAGTCACTAATGAAAAACTGTTTTTT.

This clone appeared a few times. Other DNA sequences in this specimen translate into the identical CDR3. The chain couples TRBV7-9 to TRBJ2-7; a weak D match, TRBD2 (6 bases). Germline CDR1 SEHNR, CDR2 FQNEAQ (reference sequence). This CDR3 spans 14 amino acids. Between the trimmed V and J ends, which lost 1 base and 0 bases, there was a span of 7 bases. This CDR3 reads CASSLVGGSYEQYF. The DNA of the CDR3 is TGTGCCAGCAGCTTAGTGGGGGGCTCCTACGAGCAGTACTTC.

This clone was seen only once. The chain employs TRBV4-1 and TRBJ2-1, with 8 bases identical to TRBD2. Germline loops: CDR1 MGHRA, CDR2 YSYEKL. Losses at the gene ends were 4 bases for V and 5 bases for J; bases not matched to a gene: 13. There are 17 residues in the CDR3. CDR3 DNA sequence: TGCGCCAGCAGCCGCACTTCGACGCGGGGGGCAGACAATGAGCAGTTCTTC. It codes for CASSRTSTRGADNEQFF.

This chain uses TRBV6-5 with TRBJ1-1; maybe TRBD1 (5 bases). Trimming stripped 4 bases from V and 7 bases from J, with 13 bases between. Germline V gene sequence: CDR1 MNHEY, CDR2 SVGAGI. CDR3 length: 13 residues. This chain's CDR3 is CASSSDSPLEAFF. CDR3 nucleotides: TGTGCCAGCAGTTCTGACAGCCCCCTTGAAGCTTTCTTT.

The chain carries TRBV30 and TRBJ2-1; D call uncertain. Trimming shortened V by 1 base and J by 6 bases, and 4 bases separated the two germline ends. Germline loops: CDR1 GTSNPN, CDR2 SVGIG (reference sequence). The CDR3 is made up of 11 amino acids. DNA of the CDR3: TGTGCCTGGAGTGCAGTCAATGAGCAGTTCTTC. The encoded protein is CAWSAVNEQFF.

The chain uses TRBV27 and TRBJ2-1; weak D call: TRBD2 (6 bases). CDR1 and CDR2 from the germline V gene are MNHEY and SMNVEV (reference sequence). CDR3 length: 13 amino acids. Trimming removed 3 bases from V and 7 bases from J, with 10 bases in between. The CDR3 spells CASSFSAGNEQFF. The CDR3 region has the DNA TGTGCCAGCAGTTTTAGCGCGGGGAATGAGCAGTTCTTC.

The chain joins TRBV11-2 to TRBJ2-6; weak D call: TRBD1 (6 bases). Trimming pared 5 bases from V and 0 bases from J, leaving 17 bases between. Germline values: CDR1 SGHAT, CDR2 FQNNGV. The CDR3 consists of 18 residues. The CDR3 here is CASSRGRGHNSGANVLTF. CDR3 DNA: TGTGCCAGCAGCCGAGGCAGGGGCCACAACTCTGGGGCCAACGTCCTGACTTTC.

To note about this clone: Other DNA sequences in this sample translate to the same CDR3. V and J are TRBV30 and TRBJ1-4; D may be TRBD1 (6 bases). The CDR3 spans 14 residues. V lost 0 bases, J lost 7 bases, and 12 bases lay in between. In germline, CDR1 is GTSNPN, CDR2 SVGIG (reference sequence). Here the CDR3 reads CAWSVGGAGEKLFF. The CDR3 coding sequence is TGTGCCTGGAGTGTCGGGGGGGCGGGTGAAAAACTGTTTTTT.

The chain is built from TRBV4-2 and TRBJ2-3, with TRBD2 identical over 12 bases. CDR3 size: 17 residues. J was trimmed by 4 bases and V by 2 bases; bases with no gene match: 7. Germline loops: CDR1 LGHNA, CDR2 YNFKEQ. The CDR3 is CASSQMASGGGADTQYF. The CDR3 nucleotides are TGTGCCAGCAGCCAAATGGCTAGCGGGGGGGGTGCAGATACGCAGTATTTT.

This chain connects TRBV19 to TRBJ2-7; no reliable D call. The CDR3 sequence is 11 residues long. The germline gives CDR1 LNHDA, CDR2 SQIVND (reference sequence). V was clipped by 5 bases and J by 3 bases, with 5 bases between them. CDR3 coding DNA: TGTGCCAGTAGTGGAAGCTACGAGCAGTACTTC. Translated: CASSGSYEQYF.

DNA of the CDR3: TGTGCCAGCAGTGTCTCGCGGGGGGCAGAGACCCAGTACTTC. Protein sequence: CASSVSRGAETQYF. V gene TRBV6-6 combines with J gene TRBJ2-5; 8 bases agree with TRBD2. Germline lookup yields CDR1 MNHNY and CDR2 SVGAGI (reference sequence). The CDR3 length is 14 residues. The V and J ends lost 5 bases and 4 bases, in that order; junction bases with no gene match: 6.

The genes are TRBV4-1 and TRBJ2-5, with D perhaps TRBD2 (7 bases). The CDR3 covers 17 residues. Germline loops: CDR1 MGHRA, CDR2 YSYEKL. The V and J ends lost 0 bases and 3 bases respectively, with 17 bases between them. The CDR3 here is CASSQDQRGGPKETQYF. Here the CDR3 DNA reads TGCGCCAGCAGCCAAGATCAACGCGGGGGCCCCAAAGAGACCCAGTACTTC.

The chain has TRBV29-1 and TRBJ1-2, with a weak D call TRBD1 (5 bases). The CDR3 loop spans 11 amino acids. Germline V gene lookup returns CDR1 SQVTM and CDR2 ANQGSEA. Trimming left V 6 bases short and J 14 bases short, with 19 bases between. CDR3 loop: CSVVGHLLPTF. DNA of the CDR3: TGCAGCGTAGTCGGACACCTACTGCCTACCTTC.

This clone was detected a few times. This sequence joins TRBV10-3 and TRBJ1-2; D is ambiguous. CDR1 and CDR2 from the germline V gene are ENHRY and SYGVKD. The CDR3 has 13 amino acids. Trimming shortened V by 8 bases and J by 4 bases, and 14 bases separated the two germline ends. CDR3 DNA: TGTGCCATCTCCGCTGGGGTTTTCTATGGCTACACCTTC. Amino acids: CAISAGVFYGYTF.